The clone carrying this T cell receptor (beta chain) was recorded at least ten times. Its antigen is undetermined. This specimen belongs to a study of neurological immune-mediated disorders. MiXCR, applied by TCRdb to the 5' RACE reads, yields one record per CDR3 protein. Of 90,000 to 150,000 distinct CDR3 sequences listed, 3.2% are singletons. Whole-study findings and limits: No sharing of CDR3 amino acid sequences was observed among expanded clones across subjects, suggesting private repertoires in all groups.

The unsorted libraries originated from 2 million PBMCs that had been stored at -80 C. The J segment lost 6 bases and the V segment lost 4 bases, leaving 27 bases of the junction unmatched. Germline V CDR1 and CDR2: SEHNR, FQNEAQ (reference sequence). This CDR3 contains 21 residues. The sequence was collected from a woman aged 25 to 39 with multiple sclerosis. This chain connects TRBV7-9 to TRBJ2-1; 7 bases line up with TRBD2. The sample taken for sequencing was PBMCs. In DNA form, the CDR3 reads TGTGCCAGCAGCTGGCTTCGGTTCTTACCGCCTAGCGGTGGATCAAGCAATGAGCAGTTCTTC. Translating gives CASSWLRFLPPSGGSSNEQFF.